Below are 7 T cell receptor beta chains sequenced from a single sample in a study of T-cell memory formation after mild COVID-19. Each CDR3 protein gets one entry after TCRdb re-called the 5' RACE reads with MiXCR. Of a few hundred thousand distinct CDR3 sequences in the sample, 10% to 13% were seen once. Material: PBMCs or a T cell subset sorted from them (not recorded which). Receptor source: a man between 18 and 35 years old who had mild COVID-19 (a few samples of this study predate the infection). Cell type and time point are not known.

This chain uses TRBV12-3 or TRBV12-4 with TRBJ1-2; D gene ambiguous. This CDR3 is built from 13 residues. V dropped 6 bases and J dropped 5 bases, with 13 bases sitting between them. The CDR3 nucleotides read TGTGCCAGCAGCTCCCTGGTTCAGTATGGCTACACCTTC. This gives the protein CASSSLVQYGYTF.

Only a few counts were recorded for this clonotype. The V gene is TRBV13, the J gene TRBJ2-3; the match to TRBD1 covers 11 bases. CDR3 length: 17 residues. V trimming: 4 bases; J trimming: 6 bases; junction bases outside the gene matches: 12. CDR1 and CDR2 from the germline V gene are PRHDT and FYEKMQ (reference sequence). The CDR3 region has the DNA TGTGCCAGCAGCTCTAAGGGGGGACAGGGGGAGTTGGATACGCAGTATTTT. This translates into CASSSKGGQGELDTQYF.

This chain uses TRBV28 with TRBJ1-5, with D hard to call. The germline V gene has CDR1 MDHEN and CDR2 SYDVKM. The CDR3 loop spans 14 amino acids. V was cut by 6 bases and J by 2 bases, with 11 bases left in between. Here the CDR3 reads CASSLGRGNQPQHF. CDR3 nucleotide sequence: TGTGCCAGCAGCCTAGGGAGAGGCAATCAGCCCCAGCATTTT.

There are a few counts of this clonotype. CDR3 loop: CASSSSQGPNTEAFF. The CDR3 DNA follows: TGTGCCAGCAGCTCCTCACAGGGGCCGAACACTGAAGCTTTCTTT. The gene calls are TRBV7-2 and TRBJ1-1; 7 bases fit TRBD1. Trimming at V came to 4 bases and at J to 1 base, leaving 6 bases not matched to a gene. This CDR3 region has 15 residues. Germline CDR1 and CDR2: SGHTA and FQGNSA.

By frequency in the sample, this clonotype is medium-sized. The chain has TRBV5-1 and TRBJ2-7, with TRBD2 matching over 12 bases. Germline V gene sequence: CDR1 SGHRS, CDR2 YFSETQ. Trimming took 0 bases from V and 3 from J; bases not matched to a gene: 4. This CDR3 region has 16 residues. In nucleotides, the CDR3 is TGCGCCAGCAGCTTGGGGACTAGCGGGAATCTCTACGAGCAGTACTTC. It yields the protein CASSLGTSGNLYEQYF. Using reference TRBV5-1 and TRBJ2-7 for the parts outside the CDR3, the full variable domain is KAGVTQTPRYLIKTRGQQVTLSCSPISGHRSVSWYQQTPGQGLQFLFEYFSETQRNKGNFPGRFSGRQFSNSRSEMNVSTLELGDSALYLCASSLGTSGNLYEQYFGPGTRLTVT.

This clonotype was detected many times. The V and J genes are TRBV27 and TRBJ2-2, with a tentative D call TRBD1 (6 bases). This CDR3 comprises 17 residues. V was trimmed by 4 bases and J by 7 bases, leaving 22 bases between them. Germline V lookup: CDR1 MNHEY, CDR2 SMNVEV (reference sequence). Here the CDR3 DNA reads TGTGCCAGCAGTTCGCCGGAAACAGGGATGGGCGGCGGGGAGCTGTTTTTT. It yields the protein CASSSPETGMGGGELFF.

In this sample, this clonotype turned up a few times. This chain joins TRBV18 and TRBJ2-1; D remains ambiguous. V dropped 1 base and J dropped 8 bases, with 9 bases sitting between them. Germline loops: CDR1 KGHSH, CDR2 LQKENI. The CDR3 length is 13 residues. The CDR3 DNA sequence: TGTGCCAGCTCACCACTCCTCTCGGATGAGCAGTTCTTC. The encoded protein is CASSPLLSDEQFF.